This T cell receptor beta chain was captured in a study of T cell repertoires in cytomegalovirus infection. Across the whole study: It was the public TCR beta signatures that indicated both CMV infection and matching HLA type. The study, taken as a whole, reports: Cumulative frequency (of public TCR beta family members) identified carriers of CMV plus the relevant HLA.

The CDR3 runs to 17 residues. Trimming cost V 4 bases and J 2 bases; bases outside gene matches: 9. TCRdb recomputed calls from the reads with MiXCR, one row per CDR3 protein. Of nearly 70,000 distinct CDR3 sequences listed, under 25% are singletons. This clonotype has ten or more counts. No antigen is known for it. The sequenced material came from PBMCs, sequenced either directly or after in vitro stimulation (not recorded which). This chain connects TRBV12-3 or TRBV12-4 to TRBJ2-7; 12 positions match TRBD2. The sequence came from a human donor in good health (CMV status not recorded). Some clones in this sample may be carry-over from other donors' samples. Here the CDR3 DNA reads TGTGCCAGCAGTTGCCTCACGACTAGCGGGAGAGCCTACGAGCAGTACGTC. It encodes CASSCLTTSGRAYEQYV.